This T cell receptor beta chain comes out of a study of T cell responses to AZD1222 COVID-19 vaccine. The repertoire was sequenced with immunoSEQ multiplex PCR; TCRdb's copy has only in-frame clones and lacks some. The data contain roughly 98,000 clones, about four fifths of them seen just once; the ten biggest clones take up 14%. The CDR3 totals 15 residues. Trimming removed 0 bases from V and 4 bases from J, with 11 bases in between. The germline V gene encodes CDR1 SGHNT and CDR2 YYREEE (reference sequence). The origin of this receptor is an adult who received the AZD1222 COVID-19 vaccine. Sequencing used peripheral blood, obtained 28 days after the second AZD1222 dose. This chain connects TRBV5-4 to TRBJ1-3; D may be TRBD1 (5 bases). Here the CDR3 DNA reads TGTGCCAGCAGCTTGGAGCAGGGTCGCGGAAACACCATATATTTT. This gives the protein CASSLEQGRGNTIYF.